These 23 T cell receptor beta chains were sequenced from one sample in a study of blood T cells in healthy people across ages. Using a J-beta primer mix together with a sample-barcoded 5' primer, a second PCR was run for 7 to 11 cycles. MiXCR, run by TCRdb on the 5' RACE reads, gives a single entry per CDR3 protein. The table lists about 680,000 distinct CDR3 sequences, roughly 49% of them singletons, with approximately 32% in the top ten. Sequencing was performed on blood. Source of these receptors: a woman aged 60-75 years in good health.

This clonotype was recorded at least ten times. The chain combines TRBV12-3 or TRBV12-4 with TRBJ2-5; D uncertain. V was shortened by 7 bases and J by 3 bases, with 6 bases between the two germline ends. The CDR3 length is 11 residues. CDR3 bases: TGTGCCAGCACCGTAAAAGAGACCCAGTACTTC. Its protein is CASTVKETQYF.

CDR3 coding DNA: TGTGCCAGCAGCTCCCTGGGACTAGCGGGCTACAATGAGCAGTTCTTC. Translation gives CASSSLGLAGYNEQFF. The chain is built from TRBV7-8 and TRBJ2-1; 12 nucleotides match TRBD2. Looked up from germline, CDR1 is SGHVS and CDR2 is FQNEAQ. V dropped 4 bases and J dropped 3; count of bases not matched to a gene: 4. The CDR3 runs to 16 residues. The full variable domain, with the rest looked up from reference TRBV7-8 and TRBJ2-1, is GAGVSQSPRYKVAKRGQDVALRCDPISGHVSLFWYQQALGQGPEFLTYFQNEAQLDKSGLPSDRFFAERPEGSVSTLKIQRTQQEDSAVYLCASSSLGLAGYNEQFFGPGTRLTVL.

Only one count was recorded for this clonotype. A much larger clone lies one base from this, so it may be a read error. V is TRBV4-3 and J is TRBJ1-2; D is unclear. CDR1 and CDR2 (germline): LGHNA, YSLEER. The CDR3 is 13 residues long. Trimming removed 3 bases from V and 2 bases from J, with 7 bases in between. The CDR3 nucleotides read TGCGCCAGCAGCCACACAGAGAACTATGGCTACACCTTC. Protein sequence: CASSHTENYGYTF.

V and J are TRBV28 and TRBJ2-7; TRBD1 is a possible D gene (8 bases). The germline CDR1 and CDR2 sequences are MDHEN and SYDVKM. The CDR3 totals 15 residues. Trimming took off 7 bases at V and 1 base at J, with 17 bases between the two ends. The CDR3 nucleotides read TGTGCCAGCAAACCTGGACAGGGAGGGTCCTACGAGCAGTACTTC. Translation gives CASKPGQGGSYEQYF. Full variable domain (missing parts from reference TRBV28 and TRBJ2-7): DVKVTQSSRYLVKRTGEKVFLECVQDMDHENMFWYRQDPGLGLRLIYFSYDVKMKEKGDIPEGYSVSREKKERFSLILESASTNQTSMYLCASKPGQGGSYEQYFGPGTRLTVT.

About this clonotype: The germline gene is not matched at one end of the junction; a read error may be the cause. The rearrangement uses TRBV20-1 and TRBJ2-5; 9 bases align to TRBD1. Per germline, CDR1 DFQATT and CDR2 SNEGSKA (reference sequence). The CDR3 has 15 amino acids. The CDR3 region has the DNA TGCAGTGCTGGAGACGGGACAGGGCCAAGAGAGACCCAGTACTTC. Translated: CSAGDGTGPRETQYF.

About this clonotype: One end of the junction varies from germline; a read error may be responsible. The chain links TRBV7-3 to TRBJ2-5, with 7 bases lining up with TRBD2. In germline, CDR1 is SGHTA, CDR2 FQGTGA. This CDR3 contains 17 residues. The CDR3 sequence: CAGSLTPTSRSAETQYF. The CDR3 DNA follows: TGTGCCGGCAGCTTAACCCCGACTAGCAGGAGTGCGGAGACCCAGTACTTC.

This clonotype has just a few counts. The rearrangement links TRBV4-3 to TRBJ2-7; 9 bases map to TRBD2. From germline, CDR1 is LGHNA and CDR2 YSLEER. The CDR3 covers 15 residues. V lost 1 base and J lost 3; bases outside the gene matches: 4. CDR3 coding DNA: TGCGCCAGCAGCCAAGTTAGCGGGGGTTACTACGAGCAGTACTTC. Protein: CASSQVSGGYYEQYF.

The chain links TRBV7-2 to TRBJ2-3; D gene ambiguous. The germline gives CDR1 SGHTA, CDR2 FQGNSA. Trimming left V 5 bases short and J 0 bases short, with 12 bases between. This CDR3 spans 15 amino acids. The CDR3, as DNA: TGTGCCAGCAGCCAACAGAGTTATAGCACAGATACGCAGTATTTT. Its translation: CASSQQSYSTDTQYF. Variable domain in full (rest from reference TRBV7-2 and TRBJ2-3): GAGVSQSPSNKVTEKGKDVELRCDPISGHTALYWYRQSLGQGLEFLIYFQGNSAPDKSGLPSDRFSAERTGGSVSTLTIQRTQQEDSAVYLCASSQQSYSTDTQYFGPGTRLTVL.

The chain employs TRBV7-2 and TRBJ1-2, with TRBD1 matching 9 bases. J lost 4 bases, V lost 5 bases, and 2 bases had no gene match. CDR1 SGHTA and CDR2 FQGNSA come from the germline V gene. The CDR3 extends over 13 amino acids. The CDR3 sequence: CASSQQGAYGYTF. In nucleotides, the CDR3 is TGTGCCAGCAGCCAACAGGGGGCCTATGGCTACACCTTC.

CDR3 nucleotide sequence: TGTGCCACCAGTGATTTCGTTTCAGAGACCCAGTACTTC. This encodes CATSDFVSETQYF. The genes are TRBV24-1 and TRBJ2-4; D is uncertain. Judging by the DNA end, TRBJ2-5 fits better; the J call may be wrong. CDR3 size: 13 residues. The V gene's germline CDR1 is KGHDR and CDR2 SFDVKD.

This clonotype showed up just a few times. The V call is TRBV7-9, the J call TRBJ1-2; D might be TRBD1 (5 bases). This CDR3 is 14 amino acids long. V was cut by 5 bases and J by 10 bases, with 20 bases left in between. Germline CDR1 SEHNR, CDR2 FQNEAQ (reference sequence). The CDR3, as DNA: TGTGCCAGCAGCCCCGCCGGACTGGGGCAGGACTACACCTTC. This encodes CASSPAGLGQDYTF.

This chain links TRBV29-1 with TRBJ2-5; TRBD1 agrees at 8 bases. Trimming removed 6 bases from V and 7 bases from J; junction bases left unmatched: 16. The germline gives CDR1 SQVTM, CDR2 ANQGSEA. This CDR3 has 15 amino acids. DNA of the CDR3: TGCAGCGTGCCGATGGGACAGGCCTCCTCTCGGACCCAGTACTTC. This gives the protein CSVPMGQASSRTQYF.

The chain couples TRBV6-2 or TRBV6-3 to TRBJ2-7; 7 positions agree with TRBD2. Germline assignment: CDR1 MNHEY and CDR2 SVGEGT. This CDR3 comprises 15 residues. V shed 4 bases, J shed 4 bases, and the junction held 10 bases outside the gene matches. CDR3 nucleotide sequence: TGTGCCAGCAGTTCCCTCGGGGGGATTCGGTACGAGCAGTACTTC. As protein: CASSSLGGIRYEQYF.

The chain uses TRBV7-9 and TRBJ1-1; 10 bases fit TRBD1. The CDR3 runs to 16 residues. Trimming at V came to 5 bases and at J to 3 bases, leaving 9 bases not matched to a gene. Germline CDR1 reads SEHNR; CDR2 reads FQNEAQ (reference sequence). The CDR3 here is CASSPGQGGWYTEAFF. The CDR3 nucleotides are TGTGCCAGCAGCCCTGGACAGGGGGGGTGGTACACTGAAGCTTTCTTT.

The J gene is TRBJ2-1, the V gene TRBV7-3, with D possibly matching TRBD1 (5 bases). The length of the CDR3 is 16 residues. The V and J ends lost 0 bases and 4 bases respectively, with 13 bases between them. Germline loops: CDR1 SGHTA, CDR2 FQGTGA. The CDR3 loop reads CASSLTPGKGYNEQFF. DNA of the CDR3: TGTGCCAGCAGCTTAACTCCGGGTAAGGGGTACAATGAGCAGTTCTTC.

This chain connects TRBV6-5 to TRBJ2-1; D is possibly TRBD1 or TRBD2 (5 bases each). V lost 5 bases and J 0 bases, leaving 14 bases between the germline ends. Germline V gene sequence: CDR1 MNHEY, CDR2 SVGAGI. CDR3 length: 16 amino acids. This CDR3 reads CASSLGTHGSYNEQFF. The CDR3 region has the DNA TGTGCCAGCAGTCTCGGGACCCACGGCTCCTACAATGAGCAGTTCTTC.

In this sample, this clonotype turned up a few times. This rearrangement joins TRBV7-2 to TRBJ2-5; D is possibly TRBD1 (6 bases). The CDR3 contains 14 residues. Germline values: CDR1 SGHTA, CDR2 FQGNSA. Trimming removed 5 bases at V and 5 bases at J, with 15 bases between. The CDR3 nucleotides are TGTGCCAGCAGCCGTGGGGGCTCCAAGGAGACCCAGTACTTC. Translation gives CASSRGGSKETQYF. Looking up the rest from reference TRBV7-2 and TRBJ2-5 gives the full variable domain: GAGVSQSPSNKVTEKGKDVELRCDPISGHTALYWYRQSLGQGLEFLIYFQGNSAPDKSGLPSDRFSAERTGGSVSTLTIQRTQQEDSAVYLCASSRGGSKETQYFGPGTRLLVL.

J is TRBJ2-7 and V is TRBV4-2; D is possibly TRBD1 (6 bases). CDR3 length: 14 residues. CDR1 is LGHNA, CDR2 YNFKEQ, per germline. Trimming shortened V by 1 base and J by 4 bases, and 11 bases separated the two germline ends. The CDR3 here is CASSQVQGGYEQYF. Written as DNA, the CDR3 is TGTGCCAGCAGCCAAGTACAGGGTGGTTACGAGCAGTACTTC.

This clonotype was seen once. This chain connects TRBV20-1 to TRBJ2-5; tentatively, D is TRBD2 (5 bases). The J call is doubtful: the DNA matches TRBJ2-1 better. Germline values: CDR1 DFQATT, CDR2 SNEGSKA (reference sequence). The CDR3 is made up of 14 amino acids. The CDR3 DNA reads as TGCAGTGCCCTCCCTGGACTTCTTCAAGAGACCCAGTTCTTC. It is translated as CSALPGLLQETQFF.

This clonotype was seen a few times. This sequence joins TRBV7-2 and TRBJ2-7; 8 bases align to TRBD2. The germline V gene has CDR1 SGHTA and CDR2 FQGNSA. The CDR3 has 16 amino acids. The V segment lost 1 base and the J segment 1 base; nucleotides outside the gene matches: 6. The CDR3 sequence is CASSLVSPSGSYEQYF. The DNA for the CDR3 is TGTGCCAGCAGCTTAGTTAGTCCTAGCGGGTCCTACGAGCAGTACTTC.

The rearrangement uses TRBV6-2 or TRBV6-3 and TRBJ2-5; TRBD2 matches at 8 bases. The CDR3 is made up of 15 amino acids. Germline-derived CDR1 and CDR2 are MNHEY and SVGEGT. V lost 6 bases and J lost 5; bases outside the gene matches: 11. The CDR3 sequence is CASRKTGTSRETQYF. The CDR3 nucleotides are TGTGCCAGCAGAAAAACCGGGACTAGTAGGGAGACCCAGTACTTC.

The V call is TRBV28, the J call TRBJ2-7, with TRBD2 identical over 7 bases. With 6 bases clipped from V and 7 bases from J, the junction kept 18 bases outside the gene matches. The CDR3 is made up of 16 amino acids. Germline CDR1 and CDR2: MDHEN and SYDVKM. CDR3 DNA sequence: TGTGCCAGCAGCTCAACCAGCGGGAAAGGGGCCCATGAGCAGTACTTC. It is translated as CASSSTSGKGAHEQYF.

This chain joins TRBV5-1 and TRBJ1-2, with TRBD1 matching 9 bases. The CDR3 covers 16 residues. J gave up 4 bases and V 4 bases, and 11 bases lay outside the gene matches. Germline V gene lookup returns CDR1 SGHRS and CDR2 YFSETQ. CDR3 sequence (DNA): TGCGCCAGCAGCCAAACCGGGACAGGGACGGGCTATGGCTACACCTTC. Translation gives CASSQTGTGTGYGYTF. The full variable domain, completed using reference TRBV5-1 and TRBJ1-2, is KAGVTQTPRYLIKTRGQQVTLSCSPISGHRSVSWYQQTPGQGLQFLFEYFSETQRNKGNFPGRFSGRQFSNSRSEMNVSTLELGDSALYLCASSQTGTGTGYGYTFGSGTRLTVV.